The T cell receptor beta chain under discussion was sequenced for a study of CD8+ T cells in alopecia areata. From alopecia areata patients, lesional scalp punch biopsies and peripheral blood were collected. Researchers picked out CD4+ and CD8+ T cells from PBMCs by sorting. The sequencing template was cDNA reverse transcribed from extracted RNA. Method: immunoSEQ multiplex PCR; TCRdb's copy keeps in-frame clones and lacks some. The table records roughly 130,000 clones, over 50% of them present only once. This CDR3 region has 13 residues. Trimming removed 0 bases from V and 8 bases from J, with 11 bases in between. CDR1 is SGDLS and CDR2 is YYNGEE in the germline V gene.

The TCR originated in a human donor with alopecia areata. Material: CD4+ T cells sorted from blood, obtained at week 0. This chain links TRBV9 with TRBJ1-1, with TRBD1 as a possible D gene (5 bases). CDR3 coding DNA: TGTGCCAGCAGCGTAGAGGAGGGACGAGAAGCTTTCTTT. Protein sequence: CASSVEEGREAFF.